A single sample is the source of the 18 T cell receptor beta chains below, sequenced in a study of T cell responses to AZD1222 COVID-19 vaccine. Here immunoSEQ multiplex PCR was the method, and the copy in TCRdb shows in-frame clones only, minus some. The repertoire holds roughly 110,000 clones, with about 91% as singletons. The sample was peripheral blood, taken 28 days after the second AZD1222 dose. Receptor source: an adult who received the AZD1222 COVID-19 vaccine.

The chain recombines TRBV6-5 with TRBJ1-1, with a weak D call TRBD1 (5 bases). Trimming left V 6 bases short and J 7 bases short, with 12 bases between. CDR1 is MNHEY, CDR2 SVGAGI, per germline. The CDR3 loop spans 12 amino acids. The CDR3 DNA sequence: TGTGCCAGCAGAAGATACCAGGGTGAAGCTTTCTTT. This gives the protein CASRRYQGEAFF.

The rearrangement joins TRBV10-3 to TRBJ1-2; possibly TRBD1 for D (5 bases). Germline lookup yields CDR1 ENHRY and CDR2 SYGVKD. This CDR3 has 13 amino acids. Trimming shortened V by 6 bases and J by 4 bases, and 12 bases separated the two germline ends. CDR3 residues: CAISLEGSYGYTF. DNA for the CDR3: TGTGCCATCAGCCTCGAGGGGAGCTATGGCTACACCTTC.

The chain recombines TRBV6-2 or TRBV6-3 with TRBJ1-6; D call uncertain. Trimming pared 5 bases from V and 4 bases from J, leaving 15 bases between. This CDR3 is built from 16 residues. Germline CDR1 reads MNHEY; CDR2 reads SVGEGT. Here the CDR3 reads CASSRTNAKYNSPLHF. CDR3 sequence (DNA): TGTGCCAGCAGTCGGACCAACGCGAAATATAATTCACCCCTCCACTTT.

CDR3 protein: CASSLGQSYNEQFF. As DNA, the CDR3 is TGCGCCAGCAGCTTGGGACAGAGTTACAATGAGCAGTTCTTC. The genes are TRBV5-1 and TRBJ2-1; D is perhaps TRBD1 (5 bases). V was clipped by 0 bases and J by 4 bases, with 8 bases between them. The germline V gene encodes CDR1 SGHRS and CDR2 YFSETQ. The CDR3 extends over 14 amino acids.

The V gene is TRBV5-6, the J gene TRBJ1-2; D gene unclear. Trimming stripped 0 bases from V and 11 bases from J, with 17 bases between. Per the germline V gene, CDR1 is SGHDT and CDR2 is YYEEEE. The CDR3 has 14 residues. The CDR3 DNA is TGTGCCAGCAGCTTGGGCCAGCCGGCGGGTATATACACCTTC. This translates into CASSLGQPAGIYTF.

The chain is built from TRBV27 and TRBJ1-1; TRBD1 aligns across 10 bases. Germline V gene data show CDR1 as MNHEY and CDR2 as SMNVEV (reference sequence). The trim removed 5 bases at V and 0 bases at J, leaving 15 bases unmatched. The length of the CDR3 is 19 residues. The CDR3, as DNA: TGTGCCAGCAGTCCTTTCCCCCCCCGGGACAGGGGACTGAACACTGAAGCTTTCTTT. It specifies CASSPFPPRDRGLNTEAFF.

The gene calls are TRBV27 and TRBJ1-2, with D perhaps matching TRBD1 (5 bases). V dropped 2 bases and J dropped 4 bases, with 17 bases sitting between them. The length of the CDR3 is 16 residues. The germline gives CDR1 MNHEY, CDR2 SMNVEV (reference sequence). CDR3 sequence reads: CASSLTSAGTVYGYTF. The CDR3 nucleotides are TGTGCCAGCAGTTTAACATCCGCAGGGACGGTCTATGGCTACACCTTC.

The V and J genes are TRBV4-2 and TRBJ1-1; D not certain. Trimming removed 1 base at V and 1 base at J, with 10 bases between. The CDR3 runs to 15 residues. CDR1 LGHNA and CDR2 YNFKEQ come from the germline V gene. CDR3 sequence reads: CASSQGLGGNTEAFF. The CDR3 nucleotides are TGTGCCAGCAGCCAAGGCTTAGGAGGGAACACTGAAGCTTTCTTT.

This clone was observed once. V is TRBV19 and J is TRBJ2-7; D is perhaps TRBD2 (6 bases). Germline-derived CDR1 and CDR2 are LNHDA and SQIVND (reference sequence). V lost 1 base and J 3 bases, leaving 19 bases between the germline ends. This CDR3 is built from 17 residues. The CDR3 DNA sequence: TGTGCCAGTAGTATAGGTTGGGGGACTGGCCTCATCTACGAGCAGTACTTC. Translation gives CASSIGWGTGLIYEQYF.

CDR3 sequence reads: CASSFTGQRETQYF. CDR3 nucleotide sequence: TGCGCCAGCAGCTTCACTGGACAGAGGGAGACCCAGTACTTC. The chain has TRBV5-1 and TRBJ2-5; a weak D match, TRBD1 (6 bases). CDR1 SGHRS and CDR2 YFSETQ come from the germline V gene. Trimming took off 2 bases at V and 5 bases at J, with 13 bases between the two ends. The CDR3 is 14 residues long.

The CDR3 here is CATSRGGGAGEKLFF. The CDR3 region has the DNA TGTGCCACCAGCAGAGGAGGGGGGGCTGGTGAAAAACTGTTTTTT. The J gene is TRBJ1-4, the V gene TRBV15, with TRBD1 as a possible D gene (6 bases). CDR1 and CDR2 from the germline V gene are LNHNV and YYDKDF (reference sequence). This CDR3 contains 15 residues. Trimming removed 1 base at V and 7 bases at J, with 13 bases between.

On this clone itself: Other DNA sequences in the sample encode the same CDR3. The chain carries TRBV19 and TRBJ1-1; D is unclear. Germline V gene sequence: CDR1 LNHDA, CDR2 SQIVND (reference sequence). The CDR3 is 12 amino acids. V gave up 3 bases and J gave up 4 bases, with 6 bases separating them. The CDR3 reads CASSMWGTEAFF. In nucleotides, the CDR3 is TGTGCCAGTAGTATGTGGGGCACTGAAGCTTTCTTT.

CDR3 residues: CASSPGLNYGYTF. The CDR3 DNA sequence: TGTGCCAGCAGCCCCGGGTTAAACTATGGCTACACCTTC. This rearrangement joins TRBV3-1 (or the pseudogene TRBV3-2) to TRBJ1-2; D gene unclear. V was pared by 4 bases and J by 2 bases, with 8 bases between. Germline assignment: CDR1 LGHDT and CDR2 YNNKEL (reference sequence). The CDR3 runs to 13 residues.

This clone was seen only a few times. This chain joins TRBV10-3 and TRBJ1-2; 10 nucleotides align to TRBD1. Germline V lookup: CDR1 ENHRY, CDR2 SYGVKD. Trimming removed 0 bases from V and 5 bases from J; junction bases left unmatched: 0. This CDR3 is built from 14 residues. CDR3 DNA sequence: TGTGCCATCAGTGAGTCGGACAGGGGGTATGGCTACACCTTC. It yields the protein CAISESDRGYGYTF.

The genes are TRBV5-1 and TRBJ1-4; no clear D. Trimming shortened V by 0 bases and J by 6 bases, and 15 bases separated the two germline ends. The CDR3 is 16 residues long. Germline lookup yields CDR1 SGHRS and CDR2 YFSETQ. Here the CDR3 reads CASSLVLAAEYEKLFF. The CDR3 DNA reads as TGCGCCAGCAGCTTGGTATTGGCGGCAGAATATGAAAAACTGTTTTTT.

The chain links TRBV24-1 to TRBJ1-1; TRBD1 is a possible D gene (6 bases). V lost 5 bases and J lost 8, with 14 bases in between. The CDR3 has 13 amino acids. The V gene's germline CDR1 is KGHDR and CDR2 SFDVKD. Here the CDR3 reads CATSVGGGGEAFF. CDR3 DNA: TGTGCCACCAGTGTGGGGGGCGGAGGAGAAGCTTTCTTT.

This clone was seen just once. V gene TRBV6-5 combines with J gene TRBJ2-5; D gene unclear. This CDR3 spans 16 amino acids. The germline V gene encodes CDR1 MNHEY and CDR2 SVGAGI. The ends were cut back, 0 bases at V and 1 base at J, with 12 bases in the middle. The CDR3 DNA follows: TGTGCCAGCAGTTACTCGAGTAGGTCATTCCAAGAGACCCAGTACTTC. Amino acid sequence: CASSYSSRSFQETQYF.

This chain connects TRBV16 to TRBJ1-1; D is perhaps TRBD1 (5 bases). V was trimmed by 0 bases and J by 1 base, leaving 6 bases between them. Germline loops: CDR1 KGHSY, CDR2 FQNENV. The CDR3 sequence is 14 residues long. CDR3 protein: CASSQSGGNTEAFF. In DNA form, the CDR3 reads TGTGCCAGCAGCCAATCTGGGGGGAACACTGAAGCTTTCTTT.